These 24 T cell receptor beta chains were all obtained from the same sample, sequenced in a study of blood T cell repertoires in COVID-19. Here immunoSEQ multiplex PCR was the method, and the copy in TCRdb shows in-frame clones only, minus some. The sample has tens of thousands of clones, roughly 79% seen once. The sample consisted of peripheral blood. The receptors shown here come from an elderly woman with acute or convalescent COVID-19.

The rearrangement links TRBV29-1 to TRBJ1-2, with TRBD1 as a possible D gene (5 bases). Germline V lookup: CDR1 SQVTM, CDR2 ANQGSEA. V was pared by 3 bases and J by 2 bases, with 7 bases between. The CDR3 spans 12 residues. The CDR3 loop reads CSVETDNYGYTF. CDR3 sequence (DNA): TGCAGCGTTGAGACAGACAACTATGGCTACACCTTC.

The chain links TRBV19 to TRBJ1-1, with D possibly TRBD1 on 5 matching bases. This CDR3 contains 17 residues. The V end lost 0 bases, the J end lost 0 bases, and 14 bases lay between the germline ends. Looked up from germline, CDR1 is LNHDA and CDR2 is SQIVND (reference sequence). The CDR3: CASSIDRPGLLNTEAFF. DNA for the CDR3: TGTGCCAGTAGTATAGATCGGCCGGGACTGCTGAACACTGAAGCTTTCTTT.

This chain links TRBV3-1 (or the pseudogene TRBV3-2) with TRBJ2-5; TRBD2 is a possible D gene (6 bases). The V and J ends lost 4 bases and 3 bases respectively, with 15 bases between them. Germline V lookup: CDR1 LGHDT, CDR2 YNNKEL (reference sequence). The CDR3 totals 15 residues. The CDR3, as DNA: TGTGCCAGCAGCCCTCCCTGGGACTCAAAAGAGACCCAGTACTTC. Its translation: CASSPPWDSKETQYF.

The chain couples TRBV29-1 to TRBJ2-3; TRBD2 aligns across 12 bases. The CDR3 runs 14 residues. The germline gives CDR1 SQVTM, CDR2 ANQGSEA. The junction had 4 bases not matched to a gene; V was cut back by 3 bases and J by 6 bases. CDR3 protein: CSVDLAGGGDTQYF. CDR3 nucleotides: TGCAGCGTTGATCTAGCGGGAGGGGGGGATACGCAGTATTTT.

The gene calls are TRBV9 and TRBJ1-2, with TRBD1 identical over 7 bases. Trimming took 3 bases from V and 1 from J; bases not matched to a gene: 6. CDR1 is SGDLS and CDR2 is YYNGEE in the germline V gene. The CDR3 has 15 residues. CDR3 in DNA: TGTGCCAGCAGCGCGAACAGGGGACATAACTATGGCTACACCTTC. This codes for CASSANRGHNYGYTF.

The V gene is TRBV7-9, the J gene TRBJ1-2; D is unclear. In germline, CDR1 is SEHNR, CDR2 FQNEAQ (reference sequence). The length of the CDR3 is 12 residues. Trimming took off 1 base at V and 8 bases at J, with 8 bases between the two ends. In DNA form, the CDR3 reads TGTGCCAGCAGCTTAGGAGGGTACGGCTACACCTTC. As protein: CASSLGGYGYTF.

The chain has TRBV30 and TRBJ2-1, with TRBD2 matching over 12 bases. J lost 7 bases, V lost 5 bases, and 9 bases had no gene match. The CDR3 sequence is 15 residues long. The germline CDR1 and CDR2 sequences are GTSNPN and SVGIG (reference sequence). CDR3 nucleotides: TGTGCCTGGGGAGGACTAGCGGGGTTAGGGAATGAGCAGTTCTTC. It codes for CAWGGLAGLGNEQFF.

This sequence joins TRBV27 and TRBJ2-7; 9 bases are shared with TRBD2. Germline CDR1 reads MNHEY; CDR2 reads SMNVEV (reference sequence). This CDR3 spans 14 amino acids. Trimming at V came to 4 bases and at J to 6 bases, leaving 7 bases not matched to a gene. CDR3 amino acids: CASSYSGLAGEQYF. Written as DNA, the CDR3 is TGTGCCAGCAGTTACTCGGGACTAGCAGGCGAGCAGTACTTC.

The V gene is TRBV7-9, the J gene TRBJ2-5; D is perhaps TRBD1 (6 bases). Trimming removed 5 bases from V and 1 base from J, with 11 bases in between. There are 14 residues in the CDR3. Germline assignment: CDR1 SEHNR and CDR2 FQNEAQ (reference sequence). DNA for the CDR3: TGTGCCAGCAGCGAGGGACAAGTCCAAGAGACCCAGTACTTC. The encoded protein is CASSEGQVQETQYF.

The CDR3 here is CASSEQARVSEQFF. The DNA for the CDR3 is TGCGCCAGCAGTGAGCAGGCCAGGGTTTCTGAGCAGTTCTTC. This chain connects TRBV10-1 to TRBJ2-1; D perhaps matches TRBD1 (5 bases). CDR1 and CDR2 (germline): WNHNN, SYGVQD (reference sequence). V dropped 2 bases and J dropped 9 bases, with 14 bases sitting between them. This CDR3 spans 14 amino acids.

The chain is built from TRBV7-9 and TRBJ1-3, with D possibly being TRBD1 (6 bases). Between the trimmed V and J ends, which lost 1 base and 4 bases, there was a span of 8 bases. The CDR3 is 14 amino acids. Germline V gene data show CDR1 as SEHNR and CDR2 as FQNEAQ (reference sequence). The CDR3 protein is CASSLVQGGNTIYF. In DNA form, the CDR3 reads TGTGCCAGCAGCTTAGTACAGGGCGGAAACACCATATATTTT.

This chain connects TRBV10-3 to TRBJ2-3; D gene ambiguous. V lost 7 bases to trimming and J lost 0 bases, with 8 bases between them. The CDR3 sequence is 13 residues long. Germline V gene data show CDR1 as ENHRY and CDR2 as SYGVKD. CDR3 residues: CAIKLPSTDTQYF. CDR3 sequence (DNA): TGTGCCATCAAACTACCGAGCACAGATACGCAGTATTTT.

V and J are TRBV5-6 and TRBJ2-1, with D possibly matching TRBD1 (6 bases). V lost 6 bases and J lost 0, with 13 bases in between. CDR1 is SGHDT, CDR2 YYEEEE, per germline. This CDR3 spans 15 amino acids. DNA for the CDR3: TGTGCCAGCACGCTAGTAGGGGGCTCCTACAATGAGCAGTTCTTC. Translated: CASTLVGGSYNEQFF.

The genes are TRBV10-3 and TRBJ1-2; 10 bases fit TRBD1. The CDR3 runs to 14 residues. After removal of 10 bases from V and 4 bases from J, the junction contained 9 bases not matched to a gene. CDR1 ENHRY and CDR2 SYGVKD come from the germline V gene. CDR3 protein: CANSGTGEVYGYTF. The CDR3 bases are TGTGCCAACTCCGGGACAGGGGAGGTCTATGGCTACACCTTC.

The chain links TRBV10-1 to TRBJ2-1, with 7 bases that match TRBD2. Germline CDR1 reads WNHNN; CDR2 reads SYGVQD (reference sequence). J lost 5 bases, V lost 3 bases, and 7 bases had no gene match. The length of the CDR3 is 15 residues. In DNA form, the CDR3 reads TGCGCCAGCAGTGACCCAGCGGGGATAAACAATGAGCAGTTCTTC. This encodes CASSDPAGINNEQFF.

This chain's CDR3 is CASSQNEFTEAFF. As DNA, the CDR3 is TGCGCCAGCAGCCAAAACGAGTTCACTGAAGCTTTCTTT. The chain couples TRBV4-3 to TRBJ1-1; D unclear. This CDR3 has 13 residues. Germline V lookup: CDR1 LGHNA, CDR2 YSLEER. V was pared by 2 bases and J by 4 bases, with 8 bases between.

CDR3: CASSSRSYGYTF. The CDR3 bases are TGTGCCAGCAGCTCCAGATCCTATGGCTACACCTTC. The chain has TRBV5-5 and TRBJ1-2; D is uncertain. CDR1 SGHKS and CDR2 YYEKEE come from the germline V gene (reference sequence). The CDR3 contains 12 residues. V was cut by 3 bases and J by 4 bases, with 7 bases left in between.

The gene calls are TRBV14 and TRBJ2-5; TRBD1 matches 7 bases. Losses at the gene ends were 1 base for V and 1 base for J; bases not matched to a gene: 6. This CDR3 contains 16 residues. Germline V gene lookup returns CDR1 SGHDN and CDR2 FVKESK. This CDR3 is CASSQARQGIQETQYF. The CDR3 coding sequence is TGTGCCAGCAGCCAAGCCAGACAGGGTATCCAAGAGACCCAGTACTTC.

V gene TRBV6-6 combines with J gene TRBJ1-2; D gene unclear. The CDR3 runs to 13 residues. Germline CDR1 is MNHNY and CDR2 is SVGAGI (reference sequence). The V end lost 4 bases, the J end lost 6 bases, and 12 bases lay between the germline ends. The chain's CDR3 is CASSSLGLNGYTF. The CDR3 DNA reads as TGTGCCAGCAGTTCCCTAGGACTGAATGGCTACACCTTC.

J is TRBJ2-4 and V is TRBV29-1, with a tentative D call TRBD1 (6 bases). In germline, CDR1 is SQVTM, CDR2 ANQGSEA. Trimming took off 2 bases at V and 8 bases at J, with 10 bases between the two ends. This CDR3 is built from 12 residues. The CDR3 nucleotides are TGCAGCGTTGAACCAGGGGCGGACATTCAGTACTTC. Translating gives CSVEPGADIQYF.

V usage is TRBV3-1 (or the pseudogene TRBV3-2) and J usage is TRBJ2-3, with TRBD2 matching over 9 bases. CDR1 and CDR2 (germline): LGHDT, YNNKEL (reference sequence). CDR3 size: 16 residues. With 1 base clipped from V and 2 bases from J, the junction kept 4 bases outside the gene matches. CDR3 in DNA: TGTGCCAGCAGCCAAGTGGGACTAGCCTACACAGATACGCAGTATTTT. It encodes CASSQVGLAYTDTQYF.

V usage is TRBV5-1 and J usage is TRBJ1-2, with D unresolved. Germline assignment: CDR1 SGHRS and CDR2 YFSETQ. The CDR3 consists of 12 residues. V lost 2 bases to trimming and J lost 5 bases, with 7 bases between them. The CDR3 region is CASSFDTYGYTF. As DNA, the CDR3 is TGCGCCAGCAGCTTCGACACGTATGGCTACACCTTC.

The gene calls are TRBV18 and TRBJ2-1; tentatively, D is TRBD2 (6 bases). CDR1 and CDR2 from the germline V gene are KGHSH and LQKENI. The CDR3 is made up of 14 amino acids. The V end lost 3 bases, the J end lost 8 bases, and 14 bases lay between the germline ends. CDR3 amino acids: CASSPPLARYEQFF. Written as DNA, the CDR3 is TGTGCCAGCTCACCCCCCCTAGCGAGGTATGAGCAGTTCTTC.

V is TRBV30 and J is TRBJ2-1; TRBD2 agrees at 9 bases. CDR3 length: 14 residues. Trimming took 7 bases from V and 4 from J; bases not matched to a gene: 8. Germline V gives CDR1 GTSNPN, CDR2 SVGIG (reference sequence). The CDR3 nucleotides read TGTGCCTATTTTAGCGGGAGCGGGTACAATGAGCAGTTCTTC. As protein: CAYFSGSGYNEQFF.